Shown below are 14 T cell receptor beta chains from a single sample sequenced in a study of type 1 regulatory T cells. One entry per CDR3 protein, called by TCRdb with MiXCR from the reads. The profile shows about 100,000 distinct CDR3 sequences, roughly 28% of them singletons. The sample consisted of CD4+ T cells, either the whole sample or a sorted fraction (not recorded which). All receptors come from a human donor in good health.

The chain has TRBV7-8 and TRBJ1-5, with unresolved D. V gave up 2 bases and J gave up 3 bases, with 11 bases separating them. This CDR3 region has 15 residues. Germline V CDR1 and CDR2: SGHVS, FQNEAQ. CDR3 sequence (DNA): TGTGCCAGCAGCTTATCGTCTACGGACAATCAGCCCCAGCATTTT. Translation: CASSLSSTDNQPQHF.

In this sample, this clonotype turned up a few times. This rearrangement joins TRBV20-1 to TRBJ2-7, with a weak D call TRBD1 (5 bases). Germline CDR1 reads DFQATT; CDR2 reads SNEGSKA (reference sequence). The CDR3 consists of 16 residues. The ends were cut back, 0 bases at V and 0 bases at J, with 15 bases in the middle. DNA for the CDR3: TGCAGTGCTAGAGACAAGGGGCTCCGAAGCTCCTACGAGCAGTACTTC. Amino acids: CSARDKGLRSSYEQYF.

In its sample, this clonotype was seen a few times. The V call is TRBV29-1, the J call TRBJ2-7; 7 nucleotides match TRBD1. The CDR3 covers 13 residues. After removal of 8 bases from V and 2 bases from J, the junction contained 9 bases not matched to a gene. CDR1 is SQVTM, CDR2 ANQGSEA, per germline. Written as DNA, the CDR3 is TGCAGCCGAAACCGGACAGGCGCCTACGAGCAGTACTTC. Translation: CSRNRTGAYEQYF.

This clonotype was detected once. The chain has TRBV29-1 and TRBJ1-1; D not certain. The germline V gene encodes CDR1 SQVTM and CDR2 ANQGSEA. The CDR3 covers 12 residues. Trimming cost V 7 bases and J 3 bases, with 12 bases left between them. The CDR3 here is CSGSSSDTEAFF. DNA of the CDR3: TGCAGCGGTTCGAGCAGCGACACTGAAGCTTTCTTT.

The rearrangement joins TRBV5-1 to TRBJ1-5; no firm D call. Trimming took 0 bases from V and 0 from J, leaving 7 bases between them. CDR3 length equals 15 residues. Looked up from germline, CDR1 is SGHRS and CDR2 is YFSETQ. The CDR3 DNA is TGCGCCAGCAGCTTGGGCCAGGATAGCAATCAGCCCCAGCATTTT. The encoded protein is CASSLGQDSNQPQHF.

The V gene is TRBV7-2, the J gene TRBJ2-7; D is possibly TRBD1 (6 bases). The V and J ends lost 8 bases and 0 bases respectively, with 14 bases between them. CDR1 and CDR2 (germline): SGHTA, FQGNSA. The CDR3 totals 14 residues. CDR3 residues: CASGRDMSSYEQYF. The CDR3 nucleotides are TGTGCCAGCGGACGGGACATGAGCTCCTACGAGCAGTACTTC.

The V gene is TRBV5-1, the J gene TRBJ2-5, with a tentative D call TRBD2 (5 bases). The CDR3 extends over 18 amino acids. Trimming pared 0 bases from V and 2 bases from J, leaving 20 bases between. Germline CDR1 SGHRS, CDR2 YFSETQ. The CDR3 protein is CASSLGGGPGSGQETQYF. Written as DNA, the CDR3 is TGCGCCAGCAGCTTGGGAGGCGGGCCCGGCTCAGGACAAGAGACCCAGTACTTC.

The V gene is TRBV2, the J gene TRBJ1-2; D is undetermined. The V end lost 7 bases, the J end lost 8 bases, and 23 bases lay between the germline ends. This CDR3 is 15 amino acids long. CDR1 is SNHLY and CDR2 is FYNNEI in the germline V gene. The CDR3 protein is CASISEMEVSGGYTF. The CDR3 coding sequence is TGTGCCAGCATTTCAGAGATGGAGGTTTCGGGGGGCTACACCTTC. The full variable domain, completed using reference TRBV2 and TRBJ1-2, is EPEVTQTPSHQVTQMGQEVILRCVPISNHLYFYWYRQILGQKVEFLVSFYNNEISEKSEIFDDQFSVERPDGSNFTLKIRSTKLEDSAMYFCASISEMEVSGGYTFGSGTRLTVV.

The CDR3 nucleotides are TGTGCCAGCAGCCACTCGGGCCCAAACACTGAAGCTTTCTTT. This gives the protein CASSHSGPNTEAFF. V and J are TRBV3-1 and TRBJ1-1; D unresolved. Germline V gene lookup returns CDR1 LGHDT and CDR2 YNNKEL (reference sequence). This CDR3 region has 14 residues. The V end lost 3 bases, the J end lost 2 bases, and 10 bases lay between the germline ends.

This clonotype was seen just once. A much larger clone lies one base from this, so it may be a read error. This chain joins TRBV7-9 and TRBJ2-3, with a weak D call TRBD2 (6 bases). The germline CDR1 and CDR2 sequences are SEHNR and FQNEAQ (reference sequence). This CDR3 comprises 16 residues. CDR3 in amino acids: CTSSLGEVPGTDTQYF. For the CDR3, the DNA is TGTACCAGCAGCTTAGGGGAGGTCCCCGGCACAGATACGCAGTATTTT.

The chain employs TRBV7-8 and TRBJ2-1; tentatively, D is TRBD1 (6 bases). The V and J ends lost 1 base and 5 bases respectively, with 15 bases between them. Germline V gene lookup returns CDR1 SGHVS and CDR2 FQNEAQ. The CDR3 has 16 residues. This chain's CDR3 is CASSLGSIAGDNEQFF. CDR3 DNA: TGTGCCAGCAGCTTAGGCAGCATCGCAGGGGACAATGAGCAGTTCTTC.

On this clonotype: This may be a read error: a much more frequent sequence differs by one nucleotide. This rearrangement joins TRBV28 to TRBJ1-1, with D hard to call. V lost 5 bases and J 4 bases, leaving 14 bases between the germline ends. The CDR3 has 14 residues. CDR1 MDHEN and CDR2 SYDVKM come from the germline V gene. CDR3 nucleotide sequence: TGTGCCAGCAGTCCCCCCGGACCGTCCACTGAAGCTTTCTTT. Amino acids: CASSPPGPSTEAFF.

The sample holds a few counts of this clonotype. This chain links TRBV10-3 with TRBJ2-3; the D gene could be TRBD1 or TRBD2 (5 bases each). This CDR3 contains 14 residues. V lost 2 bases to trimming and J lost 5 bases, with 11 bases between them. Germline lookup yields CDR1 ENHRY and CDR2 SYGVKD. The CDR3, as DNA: TGTGCCATCAGTGAGCTCCTTGGGGGAGATACGCAGTATTTT. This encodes CAISELLGGDTQYF.

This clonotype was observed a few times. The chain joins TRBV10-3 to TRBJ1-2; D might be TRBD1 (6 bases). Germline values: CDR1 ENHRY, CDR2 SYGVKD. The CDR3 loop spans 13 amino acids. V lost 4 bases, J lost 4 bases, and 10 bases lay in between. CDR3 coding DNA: TGTGCCATCAGTGTCCAACAGGGCTATGGCTACACCTTC. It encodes CAISVQQGYGYTF.